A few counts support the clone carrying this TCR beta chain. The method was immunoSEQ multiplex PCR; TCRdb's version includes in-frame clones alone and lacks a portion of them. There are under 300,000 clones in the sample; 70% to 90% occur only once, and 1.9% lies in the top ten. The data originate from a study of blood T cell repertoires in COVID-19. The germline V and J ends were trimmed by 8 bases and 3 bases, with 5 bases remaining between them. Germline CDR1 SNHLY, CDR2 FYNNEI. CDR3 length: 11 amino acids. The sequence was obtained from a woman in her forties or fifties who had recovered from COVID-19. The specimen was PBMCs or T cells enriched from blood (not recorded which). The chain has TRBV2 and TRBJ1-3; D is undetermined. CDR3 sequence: CASSSGNTIYF. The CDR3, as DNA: TGTGCCAGCTCGAGTGGAAACACCATATATTTT.